This T cell receptor beta chain stems from a study of T cell changes during pregnancy in multiple sclerosis. Trimming at V came to 2 bases and at J to 2 bases, leaving 3 bases not matched to a gene. The CDR3 runs 16 residues. Germline assignment: CDR1 SGHAT and CDR2 FQNNGV. The assay was immunoSEQ multiplex PCR, and TCRdb's table has in-frame clones only and misses some. The sample holds tens of thousands of clones, 94% seen once. Sequencing was performed on peripheral blood, taken in the third trimester of pregnancy. The chain links TRBV11-2 to TRBJ2-1, with 10 nucleotides matching TRBD2. The sequence derives from a female donor with multiple sclerosis, enrolled in a pregnancy study. CDR3 sequence: CASSLLAGVAYNEQFF. For the CDR3, the DNA is TGTGCCAGCAGCTTACTAGCGGGAGTGGCCTACAATGAGCAGTTCTTC. The full variable domain, completed using reference TRBV11-2 and TRBJ2-1, is EAGVAQSPRYKIIEKRQSVAFWCNPISGHATLYWYQQILGQGPKLLIQFQNNGVVDDSQLPKDRFSAERLKGVDSTLKIQPAKLEDSAVYLCASSLLAGVAYNEQFFGPGTRLTVL.